A single sample is the source of the 4 T cell receptor beta chains below, sequenced in a study of beta chain features in type 1 diabetes. The investigators reverse transcribed all of the isolated RNA, so they sequenced expressed TCRB transcripts. Repertoires were generated with immunoSEQ multiplex PCR, while TCRdb's copy carries only in-frame clones and drops some. The repertoire holds roughly 610,000 clones, with 15% to 17% as singletons. Sequencing was carried out using naive CD4+ T cells from blood. These TCRs come from a man younger than 30 in good health.

In this sample, this clone turned up a few times. The chain links TRBV6-5 to TRBJ2-7, with unresolved D. Per the germline V gene, CDR1 is MNHEY and CDR2 is SVGAGI. V was pared by 1 base and J by 1 base, with 5 bases between. This CDR3 region has 13 residues. This CDR3 reads CASSYYHSYEQYF. CDR3 sequence (DNA): TGTGCCAGCAGTTACTACCATTCCTACGAGCAGTACTTC.

This clone was detected only a few times. The V gene is TRBV21-1, the J gene TRBJ2-3; the D call TRBD2 from the table was never checked on the DNA. TRBV21-1 is listed as a pseudogene. The length of the CDR3 is 18 residues. CDR3 nucleotides: TGTGCCAGCAAACCAGCCCTCCTCCTGACTAGCGGGGCGGATACGCAGTATTTT. Translating gives CASKPALLLTSGADTQYF.

The chain joins TRBV18 to TRBJ1-3, with 8 bases fitting TRBD1. CDR1 is KGHSH and CDR2 is LQKENI in the germline V gene. The CDR3 spans 15 residues. The trim removed 6 bases at V and 4 bases at J, leaving 8 bases unmatched. The CDR3: CASSPSGQGGNTIYF. CDR3 nucleotides: TGTGCCAGCTCGCCCTCCGGACAGGGAGGAAACACCATATATTTT.

In this sample, this clone turned up a few times. The chain combines TRBV5-1 with TRBJ2-1; D ambiguous. CDR3 length: 17 amino acids. Trimming took off 0 bases at V and 0 bases at J, with 13 bases between the two ends. Looked up from germline, CDR1 is SGHRS and CDR2 is YFSETQ. CDR3 amino acids: CASSLESPFHSYNEQFF. CDR3 sequence (DNA): TGCGCCAGCAGCTTGGAGTCGCCATTTCACTCCTACAATGAGCAGTTCTTC.